These T cell receptor beta chains were read from a single sample in a study of blood T cell repertoires in COVID-19. TCRdb's copy holds only in-frame clones and misses some; the assay was immunoSEQ multiplex PCR. The sample gives 90,000 to 130,000 clones, 80% to 90% of which show up once; 2.4% is in the top ten. The source material was peripheral blood. The source is a human donor in a cohort sampled during active COVID-19. CDR3s include the opening cysteine and the closing phenylalanine or tryptophan. Each record gives: V gene, D gene, J gene, clone size, CDR3 DNA, CDR3 protein. D genes are given only for firm matches. A row's size may be missing; if present it is once, few, many or a size class.

>TRBV7-2|.|TRBJ1-5|.
TGTGCCAGCAGCCCCGAGGGGGTTCAGCCCCAGCATTTT
CASSPEGVQPQHF
>TRBV7-2|.|TRBJ1-3|.
TGTGCCAGCAGCCCCCGGACAGTCTTCTCTGGAAACACCATATATTTT
CASSPRTVFSGNTIYF
>TRBV27|.|TRBJ2-7|.
TGTGCCAGCAGCGAAGGGGACTCCTACGAGCAGTACTTC
CASSEGDSYEQYF
>TRBV27|.|TRBJ2-7|.
TGTGCCAGCAGTTCCTGGGCCGGAGGTTACGAGCAGTACTTC
CASSSWAGGYEQYF
>TRBV11-1|.|TRBJ2-7|.
TGTGCCAGCAGCCACGGACGGACATACGAGCAGTACTTC
CASSHGRTYEQYF
>TRBV18|.|TRBJ1-1|.
TGTGCCAGCTCCACCTTTGACAGCCCGAACACTGAAGCTTTCTTT
CASSTFDSPNTEAFF
>TRBV18|TRBD1|TRBJ1-1|.
TGTGCCAGCTCCCGCTTAGACCAGGGGGCTGAAGCTTTCTTT
CASSRLDQGAEAFF
>TRBV9|.|TRBJ2-3|.
TGTGCCAGCAGCTTGGTGGGAGGCACAGATACGCAGTATTTT
CASSLVGGTDTQYF
>TRBV7-2|.|TRBJ2-7|.
TGTGCCAGCAGCTTAGTGAGGGAATCCTACGAGCAGTACTTC
CASSLVRESYEQYF
>TRBV4-1|TRBD2|TRBJ2-1|.
TGCGCCAGCAGCCAAGCCCTAGCGGTGTCCTACAATGAGCAGTTCTTC
CASSQALAVSYNEQFF
>TRBV19|TRBD1|TRBJ2-2|.
TGTGCCAGTACCCCAAGACAGGGGGCCCCCGGCGGGGAGCTGTTTTTT
CASTPRQGAPGGELFF
>TRBV27|.|TRBJ1-1|.
TGTGCCAGCAGTCGCGACATGAACACTGAAGCTTTCTTT
CASSRDMNTEAFF
>TRBV19|.|TRBJ1-3|.
TGTGCCGCCGGTGGGGAGGGATCTGGAAACACCATATATTTT
CAAGGEGSGNTIYF
>TRBV10-3|.|TRBJ2-7|.
TGTGCCATCAGTGATGTGACAGCCTACGAGCAGTACTTC
CAISDVTAYEQYF
>TRBV2|.|TRBJ1-5|once
TGTGCCAGCAGGGGAGTTGACGTGGGCAATCAGCCCCAGCATTTT
CASRGVDVGNQPQHF
>TRBV5-4|TRBD2|TRBJ2-3|.
TGTGCCAGCAGCCAGGGACTAGCGGGACCCACAGATACGCAGTATTTT
CASSQGLAGPTDTQYF
>TRBV4-2|.|TRBJ2-3|once
TGTGCCAGCAGCCTTCACCCCTTAGCGACAAATACGCAGTATTTT
CASSLHPLATNTQYF
>TRBV11-2|.|TRBJ2-3|.
TGTGCCAGCAGCTTGGGCGGGCTCCTTGGGGCAGATACGCAGTATTTT
CASSLGGLLGADTQYF
>TRBV11-2|.|TRBJ2-1|.
TGTGCCAGCAGCTTACGGGGATATGAGCAGTTCTTC
CASSLRGYEQFF
>TRBV10-3|.|TRBJ1-1|.
TGTGCCATCAGTGAGTTAGCCCGGAACCCTATGAACACTGAAGCTTTCTTT
CAISELARNPMNTEAFF